One sample yielded the 20 T cell receptor beta chains listed below, sequenced in a study of tumor and adjacent non-tumor tissue in lung cancer. A modified ARM-PCR protocol with three rounds of nested PCR amplified TCRbeta. TCRdb re-called the multiplex PCR reads with MiXCR, one entry per CDR3 protein. The table lists about 93,000 distinct CDR3 sequences, less than 80% of them singletons. RNA was extracted from bulk tissue without any cell sorting. Input material: lung tumor tissue. The receptors come from a man in his sixties with non-small cell lung cancer.

As concerns this clonotype: Since no conserved phenylalanine or tryptophan closes the CDR3, a read error is the likely cause. It is unclear where the CDR3 begins or ends on the DNA, so no DNA is shown, and the CDR3 is as TCRdb lists it. The V and J genes are TRBV4-1 and TRBJ2-1. Germline-derived CDR1 and CDR2 are MGHRA and YSYEKL. The CDR3 contains 14 residues when both ends are counted. CDR3 loop: CASSQAKAHNEQLL.

The table lists this clonotype with a few counts. Likely a read error: the CDR3 ends without its conserved phenylalanine or tryptophan. V and J are TRBV4-1 and TRBJ1-1; D is ambiguous. CDR3 size: 11 residues. The V gene's germline CDR1 is MGHRA and CDR2 YSYEKL. The CDR3: CASSQGTEAFI. DNA of the CDR3: TGCGCCAGCAGTCAAGGCACTGAAGCTTTCATT.

This clonotype has ten or more counts. The gene calls are TRBV5-6 and TRBJ2-1, with D possibly matching TRBD2 (6 bases). V was shortened by 0 bases and J by 5 bases, with 21 bases between the two germline ends. This CDR3 has 18 residues. CDR1 and CDR2 (germline): SGHDT, YYEEEE. CDR3 sequence (DNA): TGTGCCAGCAGCTTGGTGTCTTTTTCGACTAGGGAGAACAATGAGCAGTTCTTC. Protein product: CASSLVSFSTRENNEQFF.

The rearrangement uses TRBV11-2 and TRBJ2-7; 8 positions match TRBD1. With V trimmed by 6 bases and J by 10 bases, 8 bases remained unmatched. Germline-derived CDR1 and CDR2 are SGHAT and FQNNGV. The CDR3 sequence is 12 residues long. This chain's CDR3 is CASRRTGTYQYF. The DNA for the CDR3 is TGTGCCAGCAGACGGACAGGGACCTACCAGTACTTC.

This clonotype was counted at least ten times. The chain links TRBV4-2 to TRBJ2-3; D remains unclear. The V gene lost 4 bases and the J gene lost 2 bases, with 7 bases spanning the gap. Germline CDR1 is LGHNA and CDR2 is YNFKEQ. The CDR3 has 13 residues. The CDR3: CASSLDTTDTQYF. CDR3 coding DNA: TGTGCCAGCAGCCTAGACACCACAGATACGCAGTATTTT.

This clonotype showed up just once. This chain joins TRBV11-3 and TRBJ2-1; 9 nucleotides align to TRBD2. Trimming cost V 1 base and J 5 bases; bases outside gene matches: 15. Germline V CDR1 and CDR2: SGHNT, YENEEA. This CDR3 has 19 amino acids. The DNA for the CDR3 is TGTGCCAGCAGCTTAGCAGGTAGCGGGAGAACCCTATTAGACAATGAGCAGTTCTTC. It translates to CASSLAGSGRTLLDNEQFF.

The J gene is TRBJ2-3, the V gene TRBV29-1; D is unclear. CDR1 SQVTM and CDR2 ANQGSEA come from the germline V gene. The V gene lost 0 bases and the J gene lost 3 bases, with 25 bases spanning the gap. This CDR3 comprises 19 residues. The CDR3, as DNA: TGCAGCGTTGAAGAAAGGGATGGATGGGAAGCGAGGTTTACAGATACGCAGTATTTT. It encodes CSVEERDGWEARFTDTQYF.

Concerning this clonotype itself: The conserved phenylalanine or tryptophan is not found at the CDR3 terminus, so this likely reflects a read error. V usage is TRBV11-2 and J usage is TRBJ2-1, with 10 bases lining up with TRBD2. This CDR3 has 15 residues. Germline lookup yields CDR1 SGHAT and CDR2 FQNNGV. With 4 bases clipped from V and 4 bases from J, the junction kept 4 bases outside the gene matches. The CDR3 bases are TGTGCCAGCAGCTCCGGACTAGCGGTGTACAATGAGCAGTTCTTA. It translates to CASSSGLAVYNEQFL.

A word on this clonotype: The junction differs from germline at one of its ends, possibly a read error. V is TRBV29-1 and J is TRBJ2-1, with unresolved D. CDR1 and CDR2 (germline): SQVTM, ANQGSEA. The CDR3 has 15 amino acids. The CDR3, as DNA: TGCAGCGTTGTGGGTAGTGACAACTCCTACAATGAGCAGTTCTTT. Its translation is CSVVGSDNSYNEQFF.

To note about this clonotype: Lacking the conserved final phenylalanine or tryptophan, this CDR3 likely reflects a read error. The chain has TRBV12-3 or TRBV12-4 and TRBJ2-1, with D unclear. This CDR3 comprises 11 residues. The germline V and J ends were trimmed by 8 bases and 12 bases, with 14 bases remaining between them. The chain's CDR3 is CASGPTAPQFY. CDR3 nucleotide sequence: TGTGCCAGCGGACCCACCGCGCCGCAGTTCTAC.

This clonotype was counted at least ten times. Germline is not matched at one junction end, which may reflect a read error. V is TRBV11-1 and J is TRBJ2-1, with 9 bases lining up with TRBD1. The CDR3 runs 17 residues. The germline gives CDR1 SGHAT, CDR2 FQDESV (reference sequence). The CDR3 coding sequence is TGTGCCGGCAGCTTACATCCGGGACAGGGTACGGTAAATGAGCAGTTCTTC. Translated, it gives CAGSLHPGQGTVNEQFF.

This chain connects TRBV29-1 to TRBJ2-3; D gene uncertain. Germline CDR1 reads SQVTM; CDR2 reads ANQGSEA. Trimming removed 3 bases from V and 0 bases from J, with 13 bases in between. This CDR3 region has 15 residues. The CDR3 is CSVEDKGVSTDTQYF. The CDR3 region has the DNA TGCAGCGTTGAGGATAAGGGTGTGAGCACAGATACGCAGTATTTT.

Comment on this clonotype: This may be a read error, as it is one base from a much larger clone. The chain uses TRBV5-1 and TRBJ1-3, with D unclear. Trimming pared 0 bases from V and 5 bases from J, leaving 12 bases between. CDR3 length: 15 residues. The V gene's germline CDR1 is SGHRS and CDR2 YFSETQ. CDR3 region: CASSLGDTHRNTIYF. The CDR3 region has the DNA TGCGCCAGCAGCTTGGGAGACACTCATAGAAACACCATATATTTT. The full variable domain, with the rest looked up from reference TRBV5-1 and TRBJ1-3, is KAGVTQTPRYLIKTRGQQVTLSCSPISGHRSVSWYQQTPGQGLQFLFEYFSETQRNKGNFPGRFSGRQFSNSRSEMNVSTLELGDSALYLCASSLGDTHRNTIYFGEGSWLTVV.

The count of this clonotype is one. A read error may account for a junction end that differs from germline. The V call is TRBV6-1, the J call TRBJ2-1; D not certain. The CDR3 loop spans 16 amino acids. Germline V gene sequence: CDR1 MNHNS, CDR2 SASEGT. This CDR3 is CASTEKELGRYNEQLF. CDR3 in DNA: TGTGCCAGCACTGAAAAGGAACTTGGACGGTACAATGAGCAGTTGTTC.

This clonotype was counted only a few times. A much more abundant neighbour one base away suggests this may be a read error. The V gene is TRBV4-1, the J gene TRBJ1-2; 7 bases agree with TRBD1. This CDR3 has 16 residues. CDR1 is MGHRA and CDR2 is YSYEKL in the germline V gene. The junction had 16 bases not matched to a gene; V was cut back by 5 bases and J by 7 bases. CDR3 nucleotides: TGCGCCAGCAGCGACAGGGTGCAGTTTTTGGGCTGTGGCTACACCTTC. It specifies CASSDRVQFLGCGYTF.

The rearrangement links TRBV5-4 to TRBJ1-2; D perhaps matches TRBD1 (5 bases). There are 15 residues in the CDR3. CDR1 SGHNT and CDR2 YYREEE come from the germline V gene (reference sequence). The V and J ends lost 6 bases and 0 bases respectively, with 15 bases between them. In DNA form, the CDR3 reads TGTGCCAGCACCCTAGGGACTTCCTCTAACTATGGCTACACCTTC. Translated, it gives CASTLGTSSNYGYTF.

To note about this clonotype: The junction departs from the called germline gene at one end, perhaps through a read error. This rearrangement joins TRBV4-3 to TRBJ2-3, with 7 bases aligning to TRBD2. The CDR3 is 17 residues long. The germline V gene encodes CDR1 LGHNA and CDR2 YSLEER. The CDR3 spells CASSPEASGRDTDTQYF. CDR3 in DNA: TGCGCTAGCAGCCCGGAAGCGAGTGGGAGGGACACAGATACGCAGTATTTT.

A word on this clonotype: A much larger clone sits a single nucleotide away, making a read error possible. The chain's CDR3 is CAISLTGATYEQYF. In DNA form, the CDR3 reads TGTGCCATCAGTTTAACGGGAGCTACGTACGAGCAGTACTTC. V is TRBV12-3 or TRBV12-4 and J is TRBJ2-7; D may be TRBD2 (6 bases). The CDR3 is 14 residues long.

This clonotype was detected ten times or more. This sequence joins TRBV5-4 and TRBJ1-6; D is uncertain. The CDR3 extends over 15 amino acids. CDR1 and CDR2 from the germline V gene are SGHNT and YYREEE (reference sequence). V was shortened by 2 bases and J by 3 bases, with 9 bases between the two germline ends. CDR3 protein: CASSFKGIYNSPLHF. In nucleotides, the CDR3 is TGTGCCAGCAGCTTTAAAGGGATCTATAATTCACCCCTCCACTTT.

A word on this clonotype: Its ends do not fully match the called genes, so a read error is possible. The chain couples TRBV10-3 to TRBJ2-7; 8 bases map to TRBD1. Germline assignment: CDR1 ENHRY and CDR2 SYGVKD. CDR3 size: 13 residues. This chain's CDR3 is CVISEGQGYKQYF. CDR3 nucleotides: TGTGTCATCAGTGAAGGACAGGGCTACAAGCAGTACTTC.